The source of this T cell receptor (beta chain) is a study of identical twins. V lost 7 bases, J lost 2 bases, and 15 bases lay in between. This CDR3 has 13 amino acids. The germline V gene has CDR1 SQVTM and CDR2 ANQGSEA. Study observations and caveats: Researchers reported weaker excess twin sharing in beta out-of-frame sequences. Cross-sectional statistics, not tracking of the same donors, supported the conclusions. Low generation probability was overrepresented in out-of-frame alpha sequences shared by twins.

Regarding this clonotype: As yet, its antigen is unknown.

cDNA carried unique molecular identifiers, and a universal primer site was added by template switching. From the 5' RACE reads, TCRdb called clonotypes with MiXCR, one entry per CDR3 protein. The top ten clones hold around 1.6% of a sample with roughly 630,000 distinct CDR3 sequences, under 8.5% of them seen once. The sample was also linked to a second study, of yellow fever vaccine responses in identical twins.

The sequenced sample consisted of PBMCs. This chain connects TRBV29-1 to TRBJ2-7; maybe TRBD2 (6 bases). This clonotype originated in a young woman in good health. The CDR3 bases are TGCAGCGCCGAAGCGGGCCCTACCTACGAGCAGTACTTC. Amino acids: CSAEAGPTYEQYF.